The next 14 T cell receptor beta chains were all read from a single sample in a study of blood T cell repertoires in COVID-19. Repertoires were generated with immunoSEQ multiplex PCR, while TCRdb's copy carries only in-frame clones and drops some. The table shows 250,000 or so clones, with roughly 86% occurring only once. Sequenced material: peripheral blood. Source of these receptors: a woman aged 70-85 years with active or convalescent COVID-19.

CDR3 region: CASSSTPGLAGETQYF. The CDR3 bases are TGTGCCAGCAGCTCGACCCCGGGACTAGCGGGAGAGACGCAGTATTTT. The chain carries TRBV7-2 and TRBJ2-3; 14 bases map to TRBD2. V shed 4 bases, J shed 9 bases, and the junction held 9 bases outside the gene matches. In germline, CDR1 is SGHTA, CDR2 FQGNSA. The CDR3 contains 16 residues.

This rearrangement joins TRBV5-6 to TRBJ1-4; D may be TRBD1 (5 bases). This CDR3 contains 14 residues. V was clipped by 0 bases and J by 6 bases, with 9 bases between them. Germline CDR1 SGHDT, CDR2 YYEEEE. As DNA, the CDR3 is TGTGCCAGCAGCTTGGCCGGCAGGGATGAAAAACTGTTTTTT. Translation gives CASSLAGRDEKLFF.

The gene calls are TRBV6-5 and TRBJ2-1; TRBD1 matches at 7 bases. The junction had 11 bases not matched to a gene; V was cut back by 6 bases and J by 6 bases. CDR1 is MNHEY, CDR2 SVGAGI, per germline. The CDR3 loop spans 15 amino acids. CDR3 amino acids: CASRLQGLVVNEQFF. The CDR3 DNA reads TGTGCCAGCAGGCTACAGGGGTTGGTCGTCAATGAGCAGTTCTTC.

This chain connects TRBV6-1 to TRBJ1-1; maybe TRBD1 (5 bases). CDR1 is MNHNS, CDR2 SASEGT, per germline. CDR3 length equals 14 residues. V was cut by 1 base and J by 4 bases, with 10 bases left in between. CDR3 DNA sequence: TGTGCCAGCAGTGAAGTAGGGGATACCACTGAAGCTTTCTTT. This gives the protein CASSEVGDTTEAFF.

The chain uses TRBV11-2 and TRBJ2-7; 8 bases match TRBD1. V lost 7 bases, J lost 2 bases, and 4 bases stayed unmatched. The CDR3 runs to 13 residues. CDR1 is SGHAT and CDR2 is FQNNGV in the germline V gene. CDR3 coding DNA: TGTGCCAGCAAACAGGGGGTAACCTACGAGCAGTACTTC. Translation: CASKQGVTYEQYF.

The CDR3 protein is CASTPEQGIDEQFF. CDR3 sequence (DNA): TGTGCCAGTACGCCCGAACAGGGGATCGATGAGCAGTTCTTC. The V and J genes are TRBV19 and TRBJ2-1; 7 bases line up with TRBD1. The germline CDR1 and CDR2 sequences are LNHDA and SQIVND (reference sequence). The CDR3 runs to 14 residues. J lost 8 bases, V lost 7 bases, and 11 bases had no gene match. The full variable domain, its missing parts supplied by reference TRBV19 and TRBJ2-1, is DGGITQSPKYLFRKEGQNVTLSCEQNLNHDAMYWYRQDPGQGLRLIYYSQIVNDFQKGDIAEGYSVSREKKESFPLTVTSAQKNPTAFYLCASTPEQGIDEQFFGPGTRLTVL.

The V and J genes are TRBV4-2 and TRBJ1-2; 8 bases line up with TRBD1. The CDR3 loop spans 15 amino acids. Per the germline V gene, CDR1 is LGHNA and CDR2 is YNFKEQ. V shed 2 bases, J shed 3 bases, and the junction held 5 bases outside the gene matches. The CDR3 coding sequence is TGTGCCAGCAGCCAATTCAGGGGGCTGGACTATGGCTACACCTTC. Protein product: CASSQFRGLDYGYTF.

This clone was counted a single time. The V and J genes are TRBV9 and TRBJ2-5, with 12 positions matching TRBD2. The trim removed 5 bases at V and 2 bases at J, leaving 7 bases unmatched. Germline V gene lookup returns CDR1 SGDLS and CDR2 YYNGEE. This CDR3 has 16 residues. The CDR3 nucleotides read TGTGCCAGCAGTTACAGAGGGACTAGCGGGCAAGAGACCCAGTACTTC. It yields the protein CASSYRGTSGQETQYF.

The V gene is TRBV12-5, the J gene TRBJ2-7; 7 positions match TRBD1. The V gene end was trimmed by 5 bases and the J gene end by 4 bases; junction bases not matched to a gene: 8. Germline assignment: CDR1 LGHNT and CDR2 FRNRAP. The CDR3 length is 14 residues. The CDR3 sequence: CASGQTDRVYEQYF. The DNA of the CDR3 is TGTGCTAGTGGTCAAACCGACAGGGTATACGAGCAGTACTTC.

In the case of this clone: This CDR3 is also generated by other DNA sequences in the sample. This sequence joins TRBV3-1 (or the pseudogene TRBV3-2) and TRBJ1-1; D unclear. The CDR3 totals 14 residues. From germline, CDR1 is LGHDT and CDR2 YNNKEL (reference sequence). The V end was cut by 1 base, the J end by 1 base, with 7 bases between. The CDR3 loop reads CASSQVLENTEAFF. The DNA for the CDR3 is TGTGCCAGCAGCCAAGTACTAGAGAACACTGAAGCTTTCTTT.

The J gene is TRBJ1-4, the V gene TRBV7-8, with 8 bases aligning to TRBD1. J lost 7 bases, V lost 3 bases, and 4 bases had no gene match. Germline assignment: CDR1 SGHVS and CDR2 FQNEAQ. This CDR3 is built from 14 residues. CDR3 in DNA: TGTGCCAGCAGCTTCGGACAGGGAGTTGAAAAACTGTTTTTT. It is translated as CASSFGQGVEKLFF. Together with reference TRBV7-8 and TRBJ1-4, the CDR3 gives the full variable domain: GAGVSQSPRYKVAKRGQDVALRCDPISGHVSLFWYQQALGQGPEFLTYFQNEAQLDKSGLPSDRFFAERPEGSVSTLKIQRTQQEDSAVYLCASSFGQGVEKLFFGSGTQLSVL.

This CDR3 is CASSQAQPGSGEQYF. CDR3 nucleotides: TGCGCCAGCAGCCAAGCACAGCCCGGGTCGGGGGAGCAGTACTTC. V is TRBV4-3 and J is TRBJ2-7; a weak D match, TRBD2 (5 bases). CDR1 and CDR2 (germline): LGHNA, YSLEER. V was trimmed by 1 base and J by 7 bases, leaving 17 bases between them. This CDR3 is 15 amino acids long.

The chain employs TRBV6-6 and TRBJ1-6; D gene ambiguous. This CDR3 contains 14 residues. Germline-derived CDR1 and CDR2 are MNHNY and SVGAGI (reference sequence). The germline V and J ends were trimmed by 0 bases and 7 bases, with 7 bases remaining between them. CDR3 sequence: CASSYSAVNSPLHF. The CDR3 DNA sequence: TGTGCCAGCAGTTACTCAGCCGTAAATTCACCCCTCCACTTT.

CDR3 residues: CASSQGARKNTGELFF. CDR3 coding DNA: TGCGCCAGCAGCCAGGGGGCCAGAAAGAACACCGGGGAGCTGTTTTTT. This chain links TRBV4-3 with TRBJ2-2; D may be TRBD1 (6 bases). The CDR3 is 16 amino acids. Germline loops: CDR1 LGHNA, CDR2 YSLEER. V lost 3 bases, J lost 1 base, and 12 bases lay in between.